These T cell receptor beta chains were read from a single sample in a study of identical twins. TCRdb itself ran the 5' RACE reads through MiXCR, one entry per CDR3 protein. Of around 280,000 distinct CDR3 sequences in the sample, approximately 8% were seen once. Another study also made use of these data, one on yellow fever vaccine responses in identical twins.

Sequences were obtained from memory (CD45RO+) T cells sorted from blood. These receptors were collected from a woman between 18 and 29 years old in good health. The CDR3 runs from the conserved cysteine through the conserved F or W. D genes are given only for firm matches. Clone size is given for some rows only: seen once, a few or many times, or a class if the clone is expanded.

j_call clone_size d_call v_call cdr3_aa cdr3_nt
TRBJ2-3 many NA TRBV5-1 CASSGQAGTDTQYF TGCGCCAGCAGCGGGCAGGCGGGGACAGATACGCAGTATTTT
TRBJ2-1 many TRBD2 TRBV20-1 CSAVRSGRTWDEQFF TGCAGTGCTGTACGAAGCGGGAGGACTTGGGATGAGCAGTTCTTC
TRBJ2-3 few NA TRBV7-3 CASSLTAAPDTQYF TGTGCCAGCAGCTTAACTGCGGCCCCCGATACGCAGTATTTT
TRBJ2-4 many NA TRBV7-3 CASSPLPGCQAKNIQYF TGTGCCAGCAGCCCCCTTCCGGGATGTCAAGCCAAAAACATTCAGTACTTC
TRBJ2-1 few NA TRBV15 CATSRAAPGHVDNEQFF TGTGCCACCAGCAGAGCCGCTCCAGGGCATGTCGACAATGAGCAGTTCTTC
TRBJ2-2 few NA TRBV24-1 CATSDLRGFGGELFF TGTGCCACCAGTGATTTGAGGGGGTTCGGCGGGGAGCTGTTTTTT
TRBJ2-2 few NA TRBV5-1 CASSLELHNTGELFF TGCGCCAGCAGCTTGGAACTTCATAACACCGGGGAGCTGTTTTTT
TRBJ2-7 NA NA TRBV9 CASSPPGGLHEQYF TGTGCCAGCAGCCCCCCCGGAGGGCTGCACGAGCAGTACTTC
TRBJ2-5 NA TRBD2 TRBV12-3/TRBV12-4 CASSSGGAPQETQYF TGTGCCAGCAGCAGCGGGGGGGCACCCCAAGAGACCCAGTACTTC
TRBJ2-2 NA TRBD2 TRBV5-1 CASKSGGYTGELFF TGCGCCAGCAAAAGCGGGGGGTACACCGGGGAGCTGTTTTTT
TRBJ2-2 many TRBD2 TRBV12-3/TRBV12-4 CASLGLAGHPGELFF TGTGCCAGCTTAGGCCTAGCGGGCCACCCCGGGGAGCTGTTTTTT
TRBJ1-1 many NA TRBV9 CASSVEPQNTEAFF TGTGCCAGCAGCGTAGAGCCCCAGAACACTGAAGCTTTCTTT
TRBJ1-2 NA NA TRBV29-1 CSVTSGVNYGYTF TGCAGCGTCACCTCTGGGGTAAACTATGGCTACACCTTC
TRBJ2-1 many TRBD2 TRBV7-3 CASSLQAGGLDEQFF TGTGCCAGCAGCCTCCAAGCGGGAGGGCTGGATGAGCAGTTCTTC
TRBJ1-4 few TRBD1 TRBV2 CASSSRQGSEKLFF TGTGCCAGCAGTAGCCGACAGGGGAGTGAAAAACTGTTTTTT
TRBJ2-3 NA NA TRBV5-1 CASKRGGAGDTQYF TGCGCCAGCAAGAGAGGGGGGGCCGGAGATACGCAGTATTTT
TRBJ2-1 few TRBD2 TRBV3-1 CASSHRTSGSSSEQFF TGTGCCAGCAGCCATAGGACTAGCGGGAGTAGTAGTGAGCAGTTCTTC
TRBJ1-1 many TRBD1 TRBV29-1 CSVWDRGRGDTEAFF TGCAGCGTATGGGACAGGGGGCGCGGAGACACTGAAGCTTTCTTT
TRBJ1-5 many NA TRBV12-3/TRBV12-4 CASSFGGYQPQHF TGTGCCAGCAGTTTCGGGGGGTATCAGCCCCAGCATTTT
TRBJ1-3 many TRBD1 TRBV29-1 CSVGIRDRGSSGNTIYF TGCAGCGTTGGGATCCGGGACAGGGGAAGCTCTGGAAACACCATATATTTT
TRBJ1-5 few NA TRBV28 CASRFGTLQGNQPQHF TGTGCCAGCAGGTTCGGGACACTCCAAGGAAATCAGCCCCAGCATTTT
TRBJ2-1 NA NA TRBV5-1 CASSSWASEPYNEQFF TGCGCCAGCAGCTCGTGGGCTAGCGAGCCCTACAATGAGCAGTTCTTC
TRBJ1-1 many TRBD1 TRBV6-5 CASGTGFEAFF TGTGCCAGCGGGACAGGGTTTGAAGCTTTCTTT
TRBJ2-1 NA TRBD2 TRBV7-3 CASSLTGTSGMGEQFF TGTGCCAGCAGCTTAACGGGGACTAGCGGGATGGGTGAGCAGTTCTTC
TRBJ2-3 many NA TRBV6-4 CASSDRGMQDTQYF TGTGCCAGCAGCGATAGGGGCATGCAAGATACGCAGTATTTT
TRBJ1-2 few NA TRBV6-6 CASSYSTVDGYTF TGTGCCAGCAGTTATTCGACGGTGGATGGCTACACCTTC
TRBJ2-7 few TRBD2 TRBV10-3 CAISESGGRGLEQYF TGTGCCATCAGTGAGTCAGGAGGGAGGGGTCTCGAGCAGTACTTC
TRBJ2-2 few TRBD2 TRBV18 CASSPPGGGIANTGELFF TGTGCCAGCTCACCCCCAGGCGGGGGAATAGCGAACACCGGGGAGCTGTTTTTT
TRBJ2-7 many TRBD1 TRBV6-1 CASYPAGTGDSNEQYF TGTGCCAGCTACCCAGCCGGGACAGGGGATTCCAACGAGCAGTACTTC
TRBJ2-3 many NA TRBV15 CATRQEGTDTQYF TGTGCCACCAGGCAGGAGGGTACAGATACGCAGTATTTT
TRBJ1-1 NA NA TRBV6-5 CASKLGQNTEAFF TGTGCCAGCAAGTTAGGGCAGAACACTGAAGCTTTCTTT
TRBJ2-7 NA NA TRBV20-1 CSARDRTLYEQYF TGCAGTGCCCGGGACCGGACCCTCTACGAGCAGTACTTC
TRBJ2-1 many TRBD2 TRBV12-3/TRBV12-4 CASTPRRGLAGGYNEQFF TGTGCCAGCACCCCACGCCGAGGACTAGCGGGAGGGTACAATGAGCAGTTCTTC
TRBJ2-1 few NA TRBV6-1 CASNGLAWGNEQFF TGTGCCAGCAATGGGCTAGCTTGGGGCAATGAGCAGTTCTTC
TRBJ2-1 NA NA TRBV5-5 CAISRGLYNEQFF TGTGCCATCAGCCGAGGGCTCTACAATGAGCAGTTCTTC
TRBJ2-1 few TRBD2 TRBV19 CASQLANTYNEQFF TGTGCCAGCCAACTAGCGAACACCTACAATGAGCAGTTCTTC
TRBJ2-1 many TRBD2 TRBV5-6 CASSLRASGKSYNEQFF TGTGCCAGCAGCTTGCGAGCTAGCGGGAAATCCTACAATGAGCAGTTCTTC
TRBJ2-5 few NA TRBV15 CATSRDTFPTQYF TGTGCCACCAGCAGGGACACCTTTCCTACCCAGTACTTC
TRBJ2-5 few TRBD1 TRBV27 CASSRTGRVVQETQYF TGTGCCAGCAGTAGGACAGGTCGGGTTGTTCAAGAGACCCAGTACTTC
TRBJ2-1 NA TRBD2 TRBV13 CASSWTSGLFYEQFF TGTGCCAGCAGCTGGACTAGCGGCTTATTCTATGAGCAGTTCTTC
TRBJ2-2 many NA TRBV7-7 CASSSPLSGELFF TGTGCCAGCAGCTCCCCCCTGTCCGGGGAGCTGTTTTTT
TRBJ2-1 few TRBD2 TRBV11-2 CASSFGTSANEQFF TGTGCCAGCAGCTTTGGGACTAGCGCCAATGAGCAGTTCTTC
TRBJ1-1 many NA TRBV7-9 CASSLVEGKNTEAFF TGTGCCAGCAGCTTAGTCGAAGGGAAGAACACTGAAGCTTTCTTT
TRBJ1-5 few TRBD1 TRBV18 CASSLTDRGDQPQHF TGTGCCAGCTCACTGACGGACAGGGGGGATCAGCCCCAGCATTTT
TRBJ2-2 many NA TRBV20-1 CSAFDSNTGELFF TGCAGTGCTTTCGATTCGAACACCGGGGAGCTGTTTTTT
TRBJ2-5 many NA TRBV3-1 CASSQVGGGKTQYF TGTGCCAGCAGCCAAGTGGGGGGCGGAAAGACCCAGTACTTC
TRBJ2-3 many TRBD2 TRBV2 CASSELAGNTDTQYF TGTGCCAGCAGCGAGCTAGCGGGAAACACAGATACGCAGTATTTT
TRBJ2-6 NA NA TRBV29-1 CSASSGANVLTF TGCAGCGCCTCTTCCGGGGCCAACGTCCTGACTTTC
TRBJ2-2 many NA TRBV7-9 CASSPSMGVFSGELFF TGTGCCAGCAGCCCAAGCATGGGGGTCTTTTCAGGGGAGCTGTTTTTT
TRBJ2-1 many NA TRBV4-1 CASSRPTGADEQFF TGCGCCAGCAGCCGACCTACGGGGGCCGATGAGCAGTTCTTC
TRBJ2-7 few NA TRBV4-1 CASSPSRGSPYEQYF TGCGCCAGCAGCCCCTCCAGGGGTAGTCCCTACGAGCAGTACTTC
TRBJ1-2 NA TRBD1 TRBV11-2 CASSRDRDGYTF TGTGCCAGCAGCAGAGACAGGGATGGCTACACCTTC
TRBJ2-1 NA TRBD2 TRBV7-9 CASSPKVFTSGVNEQFF TGTGCCAGCAGCCCGAAGGTGTTTACTAGCGGGGTCAATGAGCAGTTCTTC